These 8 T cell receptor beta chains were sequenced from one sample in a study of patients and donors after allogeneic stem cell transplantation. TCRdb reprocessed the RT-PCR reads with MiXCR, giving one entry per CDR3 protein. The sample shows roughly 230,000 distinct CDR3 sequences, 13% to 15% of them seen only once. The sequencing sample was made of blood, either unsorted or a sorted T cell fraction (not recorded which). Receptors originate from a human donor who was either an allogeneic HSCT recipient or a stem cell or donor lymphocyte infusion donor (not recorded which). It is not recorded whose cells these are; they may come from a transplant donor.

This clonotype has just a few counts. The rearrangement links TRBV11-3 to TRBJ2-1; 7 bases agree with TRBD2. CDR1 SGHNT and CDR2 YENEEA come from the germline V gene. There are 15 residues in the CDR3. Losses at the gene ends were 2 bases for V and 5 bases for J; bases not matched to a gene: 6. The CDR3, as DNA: TGTGCCAGCAGCTTAAGGCTAGCGGAGCACAATGAGCAGTTCTTC. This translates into CASSLRLAEHNEQFF.

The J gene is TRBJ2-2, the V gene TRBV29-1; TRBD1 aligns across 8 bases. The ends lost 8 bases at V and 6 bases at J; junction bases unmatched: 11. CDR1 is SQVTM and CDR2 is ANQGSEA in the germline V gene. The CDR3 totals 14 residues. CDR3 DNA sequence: TGCAGCTCCTTGGGTGCAGGGGGCTCCGGGGAGCTGTTTTTT. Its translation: CSSLGAGGSGELFF.

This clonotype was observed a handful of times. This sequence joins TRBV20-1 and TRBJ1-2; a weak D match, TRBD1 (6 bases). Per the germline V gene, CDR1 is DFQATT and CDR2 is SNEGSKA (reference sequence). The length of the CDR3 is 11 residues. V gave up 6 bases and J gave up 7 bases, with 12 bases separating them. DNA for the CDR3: TGCAGTGCATCACAGGGAAGTGGCTACACCTTC. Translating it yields CSASQGSGYTF.

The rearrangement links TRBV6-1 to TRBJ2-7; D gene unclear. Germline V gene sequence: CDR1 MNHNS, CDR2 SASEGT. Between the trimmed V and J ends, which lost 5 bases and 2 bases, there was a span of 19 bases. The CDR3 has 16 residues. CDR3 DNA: TGTGCCAGCAGTACCCTCCGATTTAGCCGGCCCTACGAGCAGTACTTC. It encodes CASSTLRFSRPYEQYF.

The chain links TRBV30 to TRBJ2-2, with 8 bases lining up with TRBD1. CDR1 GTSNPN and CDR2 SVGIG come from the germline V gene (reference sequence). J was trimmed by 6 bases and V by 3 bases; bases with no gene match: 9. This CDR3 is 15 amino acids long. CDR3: CAWRRTGLDPGELFF. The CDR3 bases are TGTGCCTGGAGGAGGACAGGGTTGGATCCCGGGGAGCTGTTTTTT. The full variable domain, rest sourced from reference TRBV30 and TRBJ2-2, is SQTIHQWPATLVQPVGSPLSLECTVEGTSNPNLYWYRQAAGRGLQLLFYSVGIGQISSEVPQNLSASRPQDRQFILSSKKLLLSDSGFYLCAWRRTGLDPGELFFGEGSRLTVL.

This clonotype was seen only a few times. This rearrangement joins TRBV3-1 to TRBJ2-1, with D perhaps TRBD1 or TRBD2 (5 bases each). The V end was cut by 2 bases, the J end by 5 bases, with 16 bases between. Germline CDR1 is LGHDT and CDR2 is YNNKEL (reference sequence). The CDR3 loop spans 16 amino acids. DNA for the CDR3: TGTGCCAGCAGCCAAAATCCGGGACGGCTTAACAATGAGCAGTTCTTC. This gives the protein CASSQNPGRLNNEQFF.

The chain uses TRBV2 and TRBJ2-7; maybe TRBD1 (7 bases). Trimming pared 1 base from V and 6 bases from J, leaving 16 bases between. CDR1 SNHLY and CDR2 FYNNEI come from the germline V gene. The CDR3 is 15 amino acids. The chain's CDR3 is CASSEGQGGVFEQYF. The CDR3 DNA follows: TGTGCCAGCAGTGAAGGACAGGGAGGCGTCTTCGAGCAGTACTTC.

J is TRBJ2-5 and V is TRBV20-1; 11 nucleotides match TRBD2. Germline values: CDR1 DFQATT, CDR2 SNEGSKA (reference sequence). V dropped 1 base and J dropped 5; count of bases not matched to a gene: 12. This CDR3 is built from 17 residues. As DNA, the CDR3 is TGCAGTGCTAGAGTATTAGCGGGAGGGATTCTTCCGGAGACCCAGTACTTC. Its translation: CSARVLAGGILPETQYF.